The 31 T cell receptor beta chains below were found in one sample sequenced in a study of spatial heterogeneity in lung cancer. Time point described: blood at routine non-recurrence follow-up after resection. TCRdb re-called the 5' RACE reads through MiXCR, storing one row per CDR3 protein. Here the sample spans around 100,000 distinct CDR3 sequences, under 14% being singletons. Here the sequenced sample was PBMCs, taken at follow-up. The receptors were gathered from a female donor with early-stage non-small cell lung cancer.

This clonotype was seen a few times. The V gene is TRBV5-1, the J gene TRBJ2-1; D possibly corresponds to TRBD2 (5 bases). Germline V gene sequence: CDR1 SGHRS, CDR2 YFSETQ. Trimming cost V 5 bases and J 0 bases, with 12 bases left between them. This CDR3 has 15 amino acids. As DNA, the CDR3 is TGCGCCAGCAGGAGTCCGGGGAGCTCCTACAATGAGCAGTTCTTC. Amino acids: CASRSPGSSYNEQFF.

The J gene is TRBJ2-5, the V gene TRBV5-4; the D call may be TRBD1 or TRBD2 (5 bases each). The CDR3 has 14 amino acids. From germline, CDR1 is SGHNT and CDR2 YYREEE (reference sequence). Between the trimmed V and J ends, which lost 4 bases and 4 bases, there was a span of 14 bases. The CDR3: CASSLLGGRETQYF. The CDR3 DNA follows: TGTGCCAGCAGCCTTCTTGGGGGTAGAGAGACCCAGTACTTC. Filled out from reference TRBV5-4 and TRBJ2-5, the complete variable domain reads ETGVTQSPTHLIKTRGQQVTLRCSSQSGHNTVSWYQQALGQGPQFIFQYYREEENGRGNFPPRFSGLQFPNYSSELNVNALELDDSALYLCASSLLGGRETQYFGPGTRLLVL.

Concerning this clonotype: A much larger clone lies one base from this, so it may be a read error. The rearrangement joins TRBV6-1 to TRBJ2-3, with 12 bases that match TRBD2. The CDR3 loop spans 17 amino acids. The V gene's germline CDR1 is MNHNS and CDR2 SASEGT. In DNA, the CDR3 is TGTGCCTGCAGTGCTCAGACTAGCGGGAGTAGCACAGATACGCAGTATTTT. Protein sequence: CACSAQTSGSSTDTQYF.

The chain recombines TRBV6-2 or TRBV6-3 with TRBJ2-3; D not resolved. V lost 2 bases to trimming and J lost 3 bases, with 9 bases between them. Per germline, CDR1 MNHEY and CDR2 SVGEGT. The CDR3 extends over 14 amino acids. The CDR3 sequence is CASSYLPRTDTQYF. CDR3 coding DNA: TGTGCCAGCAGTTACCTGCCTCGAACAGATACGCAGTATTTT.

This clonotype was counted only a few times. The chain couples TRBV29-1 to TRBJ2-1, with D possibly matching TRBD2 (7 bases). Germline CDR1 is SQVTM and CDR2 is ANQGSEA. CDR3 size: 13 residues. With 4 bases removed from V and 3 bases from J, the gap between germline ends came to 10 bases. In nucleotides, the CDR3 is TGCAGCGTTGTCGGGGGGCTCTACAATGAGCAGTTCTTC. Residues: CSVVGGLYNEQFF.

The table lists this clonotype with a few counts. V is TRBV29-1 and J is TRBJ2-7; D gene unclear. Per the germline V gene, CDR1 is SQVTM and CDR2 is ANQGSEA. V lost 5 bases to trimming and J lost 4 bases, with 12 bases between them. The CDR3 runs to 12 residues. The CDR3 sequence is CSVTASRYEQYF. The CDR3 nucleotides are TGCAGCGTTACGGCCTCCCGATACGAGCAGTACTTC.

A few counts support this clonotype. The chain is built from TRBV5-1 and TRBJ2-1; 14 bases are a match to TRBD2. This CDR3 is 16 amino acids long. The V gene end was trimmed by 4 bases and the J gene end by 9 bases; junction bases not matched to a gene: 9. Germline-derived CDR1 and CDR2 are SGHRS and YFSETQ. In nucleotides, the CDR3 is TGCGCCAGCAGCACACCGGGACTAGCGGGAGTGAGTGAGCAGTTCTTC. Residues: CASSTPGLAGVSEQFF.

This clonotype was seen ten or more times. This chain joins TRBV27 and TRBJ1-6; no clear D. The CDR3 has 13 residues. V lost 3 bases and J 1 base, leaving 1 base between the germline ends. The germline gives CDR1 MNHEY, CDR2 SMNVEV (reference sequence). DNA of the CDR3: TGTGCCAGCAGTTTTTCCTATAATTCACCCCTCCACTTT. Amino acid sequence: CASSFSYNSPLHF.

This rearrangement joins TRBV7-2 to TRBJ1-4, with unresolved D. Germline-derived CDR1 and CDR2 are SGHTA and FQGNSA. The germline V and J ends were trimmed by 5 bases and 7 bases, with 14 bases remaining between them. The CDR3 loop spans 14 amino acids. CDR3 residues: CASSPRPAGEKLFF. Here the CDR3 DNA reads TGTGCCAGCAGCCCACGACCGGCCGGTGAAAAACTGTTTTTT.

This clonotype was seen only a few times. The chain carries TRBV9 and TRBJ2-5; TRBD2 might be the D (5 bases). Between the trimmed V and J ends, which lost 3 bases and 1 base, there was a span of 7 bases. CDR1 SGDLS and CDR2 YYNGEE come from the germline V gene. The CDR3 has 13 amino acids. CDR3 sequence: CASSASGQETQYF. CDR3 nucleotide sequence: TGTGCCAGCAGCGCAAGCGGCCAAGAGACCCAGTACTTC.

This chain links TRBV20-1 with TRBJ1-5; 11 nucleotides line up with TRBD1. CDR3 size: 14 residues. Germline V gene lookup returns CDR1 DFQATT and CDR2 SNEGSKA (reference sequence). V dropped 5 bases and J dropped 6; count of bases not matched to a gene: 6. CDR3 sequence: CSAGQGAPSQPQHF. The CDR3 DNA follows: TGCAGTGCTGGACAGGGGGCGCCGAGTCAGCCCCAGCATTTT.

This clonotype was counted a few times. The chain joins TRBV19 to TRBJ1-5; D unclear. Looked up from germline, CDR1 is LNHDA and CDR2 is SQIVND (reference sequence). CDR3 length: 14 residues. Trimming cost V 1 base and J 6 bases, with 10 bases left between them. The CDR3 DNA is TGTGCCAGTAGTATAGGACTGGCCCCTCAGCCCCAGCATTTT. This translates into CASSIGLAPQPQHF.

V gene TRBV6-6 combines with J gene TRBJ2-1, with 8 bases aligning to TRBD1. Trimming took 2 bases from V and 5 from J; bases not matched to a gene: 14. This CDR3 region has 18 residues. Germline V gene lookup returns CDR1 MNHNY and CDR2 SVGAGI (reference sequence). CDR3 bases: TGTGCCAGCAGTTACGATCCCCCCGGGGACAGGACAGACAATGAGCAGTTCTTC. This sequence encodes CASSYDPPGDRTDNEQFF.

The chain recombines TRBV18 with TRBJ2-1, with D perhaps TRBD2 (5 bases). Looked up from germline, CDR1 is KGHSH and CDR2 is LQKENI. The length of the CDR3 is 14 residues. Trimming shortened V by 3 bases and J by 3 bases, and 9 bases separated the two germline ends. The CDR3 here is CASSPSGIYNEQFF. The CDR3 DNA is TGTGCCAGCTCACCTTCCGGGATCTACAATGAGCAGTTCTTC.

This clonotype was counted only a few times. The chain recombines TRBV29-1 with TRBJ2-1, with D hard to call. The CDR3 consists of 14 residues. The germline gives CDR1 SQVTM, CDR2 ANQGSEA. The germline V and J ends were trimmed by 4 bases and 1 base, with 11 bases remaining between them. The DNA of the CDR3 is TGCAGCGTTGGCCCGGGTGGGTCCTACAATGAGCAGTTCTTC. Amino acids: CSVGPGGSYNEQFF.

The V and J genes are TRBV7-9 and TRBJ1-2, with D unresolved. CDR1 and CDR2 from the germline V gene are SEHNR and FQNEAQ (reference sequence). The V gene lost 1 base and the J gene lost 6 bases, with 12 bases spanning the gap. The CDR3 runs to 14 residues. DNA for the CDR3: TGTGCCAGCAGCTTAGGACCGACCCTCGATGGCTACACCTTC. Translation gives CASSLGPTLDGYTF. The variable domain in full, completed from reference TRBV7-9 and TRBJ1-2, reads DTGVSQNPRHKITKRGQNVTFRCDPISEHNRLYWYRQTLGQGPEFLTYFQNEAQLEKSRLLSDRFSAERPKGSFSTLEIQRTEQGDSAMYLCASSLGPTLDGYTFGSGTRLTVV.

This clonotype was found a few times. V is TRBV6-1 and J is TRBJ2-1, with TRBD2 matching over 14 bases. The CDR3 length is 17 residues. Germline V CDR1 and CDR2: MNHNS, SASEGT. The ends lost 4 bases at V and 0 bases at J; junction bases unmatched: 2. CDR3 sequence reads: CASSGLAGGVSYNEQFF. CDR3 in DNA: TGTGCCAGCAGTGGACTAGCGGGAGGGGTCTCCTACAATGAGCAGTTCTTC.

The V gene is TRBV6-2 or TRBV6-3, the J gene TRBJ2-1; 10 nucleotides line up with TRBD1. The CDR3 loop spans 14 amino acids. V shed 6 bases and J 7 bases; nucleotides not matched to a gene: 6. The germline V gene encodes CDR1 MNHEY and CDR2 SVGEGT. The CDR3 coding sequence is TGTGCCAGCAGCCTCCGGGACAGGGGTAATGAGCAGTTCTTC. This gives the protein CASSLRDRGNEQFF.

The V call is TRBV11-2, the J call TRBJ1-2, with 9 nucleotides matching TRBD1. The CDR3 is 15 residues long. From germline, CDR1 is SGHAT and CDR2 FQNNGV. V trimming: 4 bases; J trimming: 2 bases; junction bases outside the gene matches: 5. CDR3 in DNA: TGTGCCAGCAGCTCTTACAGGGGGCCCAACTATGGCTACACCTTC. Translated: CASSSYRGPNYGYTF.

This clonotype was counted between two and nine times. V usage is TRBV27 and J usage is TRBJ2-7; tentatively, D is TRBD2 (5 bases). This CDR3 has 14 residues. Germline lookup yields CDR1 MNHEY and CDR2 SMNVEV (reference sequence). The ends were cut back, 4 bases at V and 6 bases at J, with 16 bases in the middle. CDR3: CASSSSRREREQYV. The CDR3 bases are TGTGCCAGCAGTTCCAGTAGAAGGGAGCGCGAGCAGTACGTC.

The chain has TRBV18 and TRBJ2-7; D is possibly TRBD1 or TRBD2 (5 bases each). The CDR3 length is 14 residues. The V and J ends lost 1 base and 7 bases respectively, with 14 bases between them. CDR1 and CDR2 from the germline V gene are KGHSH and LQKENI. The CDR3 DNA is TGTGCCAGCTCACCACTCGGGAACCCAGGGGAGCAGTACTTC. This codes for CASSPLGNPGEQYF.

The sample holds many counts of this clonotype. The V gene is TRBV9, the J gene TRBJ1-1; D gene unclear. This CDR3 has 14 amino acids. Germline V gives CDR1 SGDLS, CDR2 YYNGEE. V shed 2 bases and J shed 1 base, with 9 bases lying between them. The CDR3 bases are TGTGCCAGCAGCGTCCGCCCTGGGAACACTGAAGCTTTCTTT. Protein product: CASSVRPGNTEAFF.

This clonotype was picked up a small number of times. The chain carries TRBV2 and TRBJ1-6, with TRBD1 matching 7 bases. V lost 7 bases to trimming and J lost 7 bases; unmatched junction nucleotides: 10. There are 15 residues in the CDR3. CDR1 and CDR2 from the germline V gene are SNHLY and FYNNEI. As DNA, the CDR3 is TGTGCCAGCATCCAACAGGGGTTATACAATTCACCCCTCCACTTT. Translated, it gives CASIQQGLYNSPLHF. Combining the CDR3 with reference TRBV2 and TRBJ1-6 gives the whole variable domain EPEVTQTPSHQVTQMGQEVILRCVPISNHLYFYWYRQILGQKVEFLVSFYNNEISEKSEIFDDQFSVERPDGSNFTLKIRSTKLEDSAMYFCASIQQGLYNSPLHFGNGTRLTVT.

On this clonotype: A much larger clone lies one base from this, so it may be a read error. V and J are TRBV5-1 and TRBJ1-2, with D possibly being TRBD1 (6 bases). The CDR3 contains 15 residues. Germline assignment: CDR1 SGHRS and CDR2 YFSETQ. Trimming shortened V by 6 bases and J by 0 bases, and 15 bases separated the two germline ends. The CDR3 coding sequence is TGCGCCAGCAACCCACGACAGGCTTCTAACTATGGCTACACCTTC. This codes for CASNPRQASNYGYTF.

The chain has TRBV28 and TRBJ2-5; no definite D call. Germline CDR1 and CDR2: MDHEN and SYDVKM. The germline V and J ends were trimmed by 5 bases and 0 bases, with 4 bases remaining between them. The CDR3 contains 12 residues. In DNA form, the CDR3 reads TGTGCCAGCAGTGCTTACCAAGAGACCCAGTACTTC. Its protein product is CASSAYQETQYF.

This clonotype appeared a few times. The J gene is TRBJ2-6, the V gene TRBV28; no reliable D call. The V gene lost 5 bases and the J gene lost 2 bases, with 13 bases spanning the gap. CDR1 and CDR2 (germline): MDHEN, SYDVKM. The CDR3 sequence is 16 residues long. Written as DNA, the CDR3 is TGTGCCAGCAGTCGCTCGCATTACGCTGGGGCCAACGTCCTGACTTTC. Translated: CASSRSHYAGANVLTF.

This clonotype was counted a few times. The J gene is TRBJ2-1, the V gene TRBV27, with 7 bases that match TRBD2. The CDR3 is 12 residues long. Trimming removed 6 bases from V and 10 bases from J; junction bases left unmatched: 6. Germline loops: CDR1 MNHEY, CDR2 SMNVEV (reference sequence). CDR3 DNA: TGTGCCAGCAGGCGCACTAGCGCCGAGCAGTTCTTC. The encoded protein is CASRRTSAEQFF.

This clonotype showed up just a few times. The V gene is TRBV27, the J gene TRBJ1-1, with D unclear. CDR3 length: 12 amino acids. Germline lookup yields CDR1 MNHEY and CDR2 SMNVEV (reference sequence). Trimming removed 8 bases at V and 0 bases at J, with 7 bases between. CDR3 loop: CASGEMNTEAFF. CDR3 sequence (DNA): TGTGCCAGCGGGGAGATGAACACTGAAGCTTTCTTT.

This clonotype was seen more than once but under ten times. The rearrangement joins TRBV23-1 to TRBJ2-7; D perhaps matches TRBD1 (6 bases). TRBV23-1 is an open reading frame whose function is uncertain. V lost 0 bases and J 5 bases, leaving 14 bases between the germline ends. This CDR3 has 15 residues. The CDR3 loop reads CASSQSGQWGNEQYF. The CDR3 DNA reads TGCGCCAGCAGTCAATCGGGACAATGGGGGAACGAGCAGTACTTC.

The chain is built from TRBV6-2 or TRBV6-3 and TRBJ1-1, with D possibly TRBD1 on 5 matching bases. Trimming stripped 6 bases from V and 5 bases from J, with 13 bases between. This CDR3 spans 13 amino acids. Germline V lookup: CDR1 MNHEY, CDR2 SVGEGT. CDR3 in DNA: TGTGCCAGCAGGGATGACAGACGAACTGAAGCTTTCTTT. This encodes CASRDDRRTEAFF.

In this sample, this clonotype turned up a few times. An end of the junction differs from the germline gene, which may be a read error. The chain employs TRBV5-1 and TRBJ2-1; TRBD2 matches 11 bases. Germline V gives CDR1 SGHRS, CDR2 YFSETQ. This CDR3 region has 15 residues. The chain's CDR3 is CASSFTTSGSSSQVF. The CDR3 DNA sequence: TGCGCCAGCAGCTTTACAACTAGCGGGAGTTCCTCCCAGGTCTTC.